The T cell receptor (beta chain) under discussion was sequenced for a study of blood T cell repertoires in COVID-19. For the study at large: Specimens from acute and convalescent COVID-19 originated in the United States, Italy and Spain. PBMCs, B-cell-depleted T cells, or T cells were the source of the cDNA or gDNA that made up the material.

The V and J ends lost 2 bases and 2 bases respectively, with 9 bases between them. Per the germline V gene, CDR1 is MNHEY and CDR2 is SMNVEV (reference sequence). The CDR3 is 14 residues long. Sequenced by immunoSEQ multiplex PCR; TCRdb stores in-frame clones only, minus some. The sample has about 130,000 clones; 84% are singletons. The sequence was collected from a woman in her sixties with acute or convalescent COVID-19. Sequenced input: peripheral blood. J is TRBJ2-5 and V is TRBV27; the D gene is possibly TRBD2 (6 bases). CDR3 loop: CASSLSAGQETQYF. CDR3 nucleotides: TGTGCCAGCAGTTTAAGTGCGGGGCAAGAGACCCAGTACTTC.